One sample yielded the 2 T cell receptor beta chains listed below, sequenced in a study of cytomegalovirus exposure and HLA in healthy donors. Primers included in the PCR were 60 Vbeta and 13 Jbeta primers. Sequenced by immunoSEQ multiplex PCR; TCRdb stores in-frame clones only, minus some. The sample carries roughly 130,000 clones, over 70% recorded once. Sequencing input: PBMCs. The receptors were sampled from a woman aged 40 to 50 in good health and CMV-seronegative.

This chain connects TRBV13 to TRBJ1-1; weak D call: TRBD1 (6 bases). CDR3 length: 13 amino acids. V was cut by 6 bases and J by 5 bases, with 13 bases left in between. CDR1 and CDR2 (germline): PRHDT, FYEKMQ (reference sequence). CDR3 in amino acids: CASRDEGGTEAFF. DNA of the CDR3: TGTGCCAGCAGAGACGAGGGGGGGACTGAAGCTTTCTTT.

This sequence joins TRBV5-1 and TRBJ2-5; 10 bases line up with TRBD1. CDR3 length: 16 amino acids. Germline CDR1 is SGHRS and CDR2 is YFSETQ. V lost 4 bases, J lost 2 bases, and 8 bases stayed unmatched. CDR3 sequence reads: CASSRLRDRGQETQYF. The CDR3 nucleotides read TGCGCCAGCAGCCGGCTCCGGGACAGGGGACAAGAGACCCAGTACTTC.